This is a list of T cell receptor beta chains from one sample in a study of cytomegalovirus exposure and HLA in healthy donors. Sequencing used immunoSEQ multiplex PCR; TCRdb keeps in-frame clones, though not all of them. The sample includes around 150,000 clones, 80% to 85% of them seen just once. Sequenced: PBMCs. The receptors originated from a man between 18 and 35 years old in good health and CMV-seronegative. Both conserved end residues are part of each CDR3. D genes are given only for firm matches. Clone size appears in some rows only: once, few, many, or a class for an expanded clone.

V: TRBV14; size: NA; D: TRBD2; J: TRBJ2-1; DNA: TGTGCCAGCGGGTTTGTAGCGGGAGTGTCTGAGCAGTTCTTC; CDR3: CASGFVAGVSEQFF
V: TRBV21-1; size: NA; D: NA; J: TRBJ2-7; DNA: TGTGCCAGCAGCAAAGGGGGGCTTCGCGGAGGCTCCTACGAGCAGTACTTC; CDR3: CASSKGGLRGGSYEQYF
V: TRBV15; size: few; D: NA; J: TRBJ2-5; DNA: TGTGCCACCAGCACTAGTCTTGAGACCCAGTACTTC; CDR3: CATSTSLETQYF
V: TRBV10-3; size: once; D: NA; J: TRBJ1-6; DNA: TGTGCCATCAGTGAGTCGACGTCAGGGGTTAATTCACCCCTCCACTTT; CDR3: CAISESTSGVNSPLHF
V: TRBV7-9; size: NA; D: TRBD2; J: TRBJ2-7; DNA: TGTTCCAGCAGCCAGGCGGGGGGGCGAATCTACGAGCAGTACTTC; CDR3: CSSSQAGGRIYEQYF
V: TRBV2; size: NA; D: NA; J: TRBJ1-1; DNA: TGTGCCAGCAGTGTTGGAGACCGGAACACTGAAGCTTTCTTT; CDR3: CASSVGDRNTEAFF
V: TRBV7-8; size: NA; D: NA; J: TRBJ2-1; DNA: TGTGCCAGCAGCTCTATAGCGGACCTCTACAATGAGCAGTTCTTC; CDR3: CASSSIADLYNEQFF
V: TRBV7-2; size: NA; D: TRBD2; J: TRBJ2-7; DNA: TGTGCCAGCAGCTCGGGACTAGCGGGACCTAACTACGAGCAGTACTTC; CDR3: CASSSGLAGPNYEQYF
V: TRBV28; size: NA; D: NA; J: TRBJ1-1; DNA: TGTGCCAGCAGTTTAAAGGACCACCGGGGAGCTTTCTTT; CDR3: CASSLKDHRGAFF
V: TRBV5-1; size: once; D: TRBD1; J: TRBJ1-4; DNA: TGCGCCAGCAGCTTGGGCCGGGACAGCAGTAGGGCAACTAATGAAAAACTGTTTTTT; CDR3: CASSLGRDSSRATNEKLFF
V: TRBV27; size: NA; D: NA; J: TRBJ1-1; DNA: TGTGCCAGCAGTTCACCGGCAGGGGACACTGAAGCTTTCTTT; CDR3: CASSSPAGDTEAFF
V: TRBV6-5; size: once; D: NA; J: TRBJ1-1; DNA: TGTGCCAGCAGCAGACAATGGAACACTGAAGCTTTCTTT; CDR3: CASSRQWNTEAFF
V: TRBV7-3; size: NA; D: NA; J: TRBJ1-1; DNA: TGTGCCAGCAGCACCGGGAGGGGTAGGAGTCAAGCTTTCTTT; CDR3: CASSTGRGRSQAFF
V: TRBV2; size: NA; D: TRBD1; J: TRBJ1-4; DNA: TGTGCCAGCACCTCGGGACAGGAAGGGGAAAAACTGTTTTTT; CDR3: CASTSGQEGEKLFF
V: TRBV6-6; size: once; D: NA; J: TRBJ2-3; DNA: TGTGCCAGCAGCCGGGGGAGCGAGGCAGATACGCAGTATTTT; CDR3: CASSRGSEADTQYF
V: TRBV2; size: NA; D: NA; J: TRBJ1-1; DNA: TGCCCCAGCAAGGCAGGCTATGGCACTGAAGCTTTCTTT; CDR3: CPSKAGYGTEAFF
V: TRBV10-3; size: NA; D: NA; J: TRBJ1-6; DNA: TGTGCCATCAGTGAGCCGACAGAAGTCTATAATTCACCCCTCCACTTT; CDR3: CAISEPTEVYNSPLHF
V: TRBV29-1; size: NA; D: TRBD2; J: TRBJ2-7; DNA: TGCAGCGTTGAACTGGCAAACGGGAGGTACGAGCAGTACTTC; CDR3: CSVELANGRYEQYF
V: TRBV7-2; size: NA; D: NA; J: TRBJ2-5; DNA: TGTGCCAGCAGCTTGGCTAGCACAGAGACCCAGTACTTC; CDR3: CASSLASTETQYF
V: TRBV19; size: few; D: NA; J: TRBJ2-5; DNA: TGTGCCAGTAGTATGATATTTCGGGGTAACCAAGAGACCCAGTACTTC; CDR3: CASSMIFRGNQETQYF
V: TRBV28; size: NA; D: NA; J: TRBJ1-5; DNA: TGTGCCAGCAGCTCCCGGACAGAAATCTATAGCAATCAGCCCCAGCATTTT; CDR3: CASSSRTEIYSNQPQHF
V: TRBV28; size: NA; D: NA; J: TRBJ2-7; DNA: TGTGCCAGCAGTTTGAGGTCGAGGAGCTCCTACGAGCAGTACTTC; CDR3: CASSLRSRSSYEQYF
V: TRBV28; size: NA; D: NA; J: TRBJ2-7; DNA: TGTGCCAGCATCCAGGCAGGGGCCCACGAGCAGTACTTC; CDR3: CASIQAGAHEQYF
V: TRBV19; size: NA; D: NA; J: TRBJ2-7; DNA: TGTGCCACCGCCGACAGCAAGAGAACCTACGAGCAGTACTTC; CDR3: CATADSKRTYEQYF
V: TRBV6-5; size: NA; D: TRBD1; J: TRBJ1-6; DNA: TGTGCCAGCAGAGGACAGGGATCCTATAATTCACCCCTCCACTTT; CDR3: CASRGQGSYNSPLHF
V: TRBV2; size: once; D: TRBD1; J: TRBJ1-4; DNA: TGTGCCAGCAGTCCTTTGGACAGGGAAACTAATGAAAAACTGTTTTTT; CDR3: CASSPLDRETNEKLFF
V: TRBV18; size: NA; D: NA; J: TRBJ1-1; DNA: TGTGCCAGCTCACCAGGGGGCAGGGGTTTTGCTTTCTTT; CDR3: CASSPGGRGFAFF
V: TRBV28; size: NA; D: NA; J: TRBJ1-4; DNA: TGTGCCAGCAGTCTTGGAGGGGCGACTAATGAAAAACTGTTTTTT; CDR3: CASSLGGATNEKLFF